This TCR beta chain is drawn from a study of monozygotic twins with inflammatory bowel disease. Following a re-call of the 5' RACE reads, TCRdb has one entry per CDR3 protein and lacks DNA. The listing records approximately 400,000 distinct CDR3 sequences. General observations from the study: Discordant twins had repertoire similarity that did not differ from that of concordant twins, possibly from limited power. Among T cells, the various subtypes were not distinguishable.

Germline values: CDR1 SGHTA, CDR2 FQGNSA. There are 13 residues in the CDR3. Concerning this clonotype: Its antigen is not identified.

Isolation of total RNA was performed on whole blood, with no prior T cell sorting. This TCR was recovered from a human donor with ulcerative colitis or Crohn's disease, or a healthy co-twin of an affected twin (not recorded which). Sequenced sample: blood. This chain joins TRBV7-2 and TRBJ1-2; with no DNA, the TCRdb D assignment of TRBD1 cannot be verified. CDR3 region: CASSSTTGSGYTF. Full variable domain (remainder filled in from reference TRBV7-2 and TRBJ1-2): GAGVSQSPSNKVTEKGKDVELRCDPISGHTALYWYRQSLGQGLEFLIYFQGNSAPDKSGLPSDRFSAERTGGSVSTLTIQRTQQEDSAVYLCASSSTTGSGYTFGSGTRLTVV.